The 21 T cell receptor beta chains listed next were all sequenced from one sample in a study of cytomegalovirus exposure and HLA in healthy donors. PCR used 60 Vbeta primers and 13 Jbeta primers. Clones were read by immunoSEQ multiplex PCR, and TCRdb kept only the in-frame ones, dropping some. The sample carries tens of thousands of clones, 77% recorded once. Sequenced input: PBMCs. Receptor source: a man aged 50-60 years in good health and CMV-seropositive.

The chain combines TRBV19 with TRBJ2-7, with TRBD2 identical over 7 bases. J lost 3 bases, V lost 4 bases, and 6 bases had no gene match. The CDR3 length is 14 residues. Germline-derived CDR1 and CDR2 are LNHDA and SQIVND (reference sequence). For the CDR3, the DNA is TGTGCCAGTAGTACAAGCGGGACGGTCTACGAGCAGTACTTC. The encoded protein is CASSTSGTVYEQYF.

This chain connects TRBV9 to TRBJ1-2; 7 positions match TRBD1. The CDR3 totals 16 residues. J was trimmed by 4 bases and V by 0 bases; bases with no gene match: 9. Germline V CDR1 and CDR2: SGDLS, YYNGEE. The CDR3 here is CASSVGLTGAGYGYTF. The CDR3 nucleotides read TGTGCCAGCAGCGTAGGGTTAACAGGGGCGGGCTATGGCTACACCTTC.

This sequence joins TRBV9 and TRBJ1-2; a possible D gene is TRBD1 (5 bases). CDR1 and CDR2 from the germline V gene are SGDLS and YYNGEE. The CDR3 spans 13 residues. The V and J ends lost 0 bases and 9 bases respectively, with 12 bases between them. CDR3 protein: CASSVGGTQRYTF. The CDR3, as DNA: TGTGCCAGCAGCGTAGGTGGGACTCAGCGCTACACCTTC.

V and J are TRBV11-3 and TRBJ2-3; 12 nucleotides match TRBD2. CDR1 and CDR2 (germline): SGHNT, YENEEA. J was trimmed by 2 bases and V by 4 bases; bases with no gene match: 16. There are 20 residues in the CDR3. The CDR3 spells CASSSWGGTSGRQITDTQYF. CDR3 sequence (DNA): TGTGCCAGCAGCTCCTGGGGGGGGACTAGCGGGCGACAAATCACAGATACGCAGTATTTT.

This rearrangement joins TRBV5-3 to TRBJ1-6; 8 bases match TRBD1. TRBV5-3 is sorted into the ORF group, with uncertain function. The CDR3 loop spans 14 amino acids. The ends lost 4 bases at V and 10 bases at J; junction bases unmatched: 7. CDR3 protein: CARSLFRGQSPLHF. The CDR3 region has the DNA TGTGCCAGAAGCCTATTCAGGGGGCAATCACCCCTCCACTTT.

This clone has a single count. The chain joins TRBV27 to TRBJ2-7, with D maybe TRBD1 (5 bases). V gave up 2 bases and J gave up 2 bases, with 7 bases separating them. Germline V gene data show CDR1 as MNHEY and CDR2 as SMNVEV (reference sequence). The CDR3 consists of 13 residues. The CDR3 bases are TGTGCCAGCAGTTTACAGGGCGCCTACGAGCAGTACTTC. This translates into CASSLQGAYEQYF.

The CDR3 spells CASSYGLAGPDTQYF. The CDR3, as DNA: TGTGCCAGCAGTTACGGGCTAGCGGGTCCAGATACGCAGTATTTT. The chain has TRBV6-5 and TRBJ2-3; 8 positions match TRBD2. There are 15 residues in the CDR3. With 2 bases clipped from V and 4 bases from J, the junction kept 5 bases outside the gene matches. Germline lookup yields CDR1 MNHEY and CDR2 SVGAGI.

A few counts support this clone. The chain combines TRBV9 with TRBJ2-5; D unclear. The CDR3 is made up of 14 amino acids. Trimming stripped 5 bases from V and 4 bases from J, with 15 bases between. The germline CDR1 and CDR2 sequences are SGDLS and YYNGEE. Here the CDR3 DNA reads TGTGCCAGCAGTCAGACCTGGTCGGGAGAGACCCAGTACTTC. This sequence encodes CASSQTWSGETQYF.

The CDR3 bases are TGTGCCAGCAGTGGGGACAGGATTATCGACACCATATATTTT. It encodes CASSGDRIIDTIYF. The J gene is TRBJ1-3, the V gene TRBV6-1, with TRBD1 matching 8 bases. The CDR3 runs to 14 residues. V gave up 4 bases and J gave up 8 bases; unmatched junction bases: 7. Germline V lookup: CDR1 MNHNS, CDR2 SASEGT.

This chain connects TRBV6-1 to TRBJ1-2, with 8 bases aligning to TRBD1. Germline trimming cut 6 bases from V and 2 bases from J; bases unmatched to any gene: 2. The CDR3 contains 13 residues. Germline-derived CDR1 and CDR2 are MNHNS and SASEGT. The DNA for the CDR3 is TGTGCCAGCAGAGGGGACAGGAACTATGGCTACACCTTC. Translated, it gives CASRGDRNYGYTF.

The chain combines TRBV5-1 with TRBJ1-4; possible D gene TRBD1, 6 bases. The germline V gene has CDR1 SGHRS and CDR2 YFSETQ. The CDR3 covers 15 residues. With 1 base removed from V and 5 bases from J, the gap between germline ends came to 12 bases. Here the CDR3 reads CASSLQGTGNEKLFF. In DNA, the CDR3 is TGCGCCAGCAGCTTGCAGGGAACAGGGAATGAAAAACTGTTTTTT.

The chain combines TRBV30 with TRBJ2-3, with TRBD2 matching 12 bases. J lost 5 bases, V lost 3 bases, and 15 bases had no gene match. The V gene's germline CDR1 is GTSNPN and CDR2 SVGIG (reference sequence). This CDR3 region has 18 residues. The DNA of the CDR3 is TGTGCCTGGAGACGACTAGCGGGAGAATCGTGGAGCGGAGATACGCAGTATTTT. This encodes CAWRRLAGESWSGDTQYF.

This rearrangement joins TRBV6-5 to TRBJ1-1; D call uncertain. Trimming pared 4 bases from V and 10 bases from J, leaving 16 bases between. This CDR3 is 13 amino acids long. Germline CDR1 MNHEY, CDR2 SVGAGI. This CDR3 reads CASSSSKAGGAFF. The CDR3 region has the DNA TGTGCCAGCAGTTCATCTAAAGCAGGTGGAGCTTTCTTT.

This clone was picked up a small number of times. This rearrangement joins TRBV28 to TRBJ2-4; D may be TRBD1 (5 bases). Germline CDR1 reads MDHEN; CDR2 reads SYDVKM. The CDR3 sequence is 14 residues long. V lost 6 bases, J lost 4 bases, and 13 bases lay in between. The CDR3 bases are TGTGCCAGCAGAGCCCAGGGTACTAAAAACATTCAGTACTTC. It specifies CASRAQGTKNIQYF.

V is TRBV18 and J is TRBJ1-1; no definite D call. Germline CDR1 reads KGHSH; CDR2 reads LQKENI. The V gene lost 0 bases and the J gene lost 0 bases, with 11 bases spanning the gap. This CDR3 comprises 16 residues. CDR3 DNA sequence: TGTGCCAGCTCACCACCTAACAAACCCATGAACACTGAAGCTTTCTTT. It is translated as CASSPPNKPMNTEAFF. Variable domain in full (rest from reference TRBV18 and TRBJ1-1): NAGVMQNPRHLVRRRGQEARLRCSPMKGHSHVYWYRQLPEEGLKFMVYLQKENIIDESGMPKERFSAEFPKEGPSILRIQQVVRGDSAAYFCASSPPNKPMNTEAFFGQGTRLTVV.

This clone was observed a handful of times. At one end, the junction sequence differs from germline, possibly due to a read error. This chain uses TRBV27 with TRBJ2-4; 10 positions agree with TRBD1. The CDR3 totals 18 residues. Germline V gives CDR1 MNHEY, CDR2 SMNVEV (reference sequence). This CDR3 is CASSHSGTGVSAKNSQYF. Written as DNA, the CDR3 is TGTGCCAGCAGTCACTCCGGGACAGGGGTTTCGGCCAAAAACAGTCAGTACTTC.

The chain couples TRBV19 to TRBJ1-1; D is possibly TRBD1 (5 bases). Germline loops: CDR1 LNHDA, CDR2 SQIVND (reference sequence). Trimming stripped 0 bases from V and 7 bases from J, with 15 bases between. The CDR3 runs to 15 residues. For the CDR3, the DNA is TGTGCCAGTAGTATAGAGAGGCAGGCGACAGATGAAGCTTTCTTT. Encoded protein: CASSIERQATDEAFF.

This clone occurred a few times. This chain uses TRBV5-8 with TRBJ1-5; 11 nucleotides agree with TRBD1. The CDR3 spans 15 residues. Trimming took 5 bases from V and 6 from J; bases not matched to a gene: 7. Germline V gene lookup returns CDR1 SGHTS and CDR2 YDEGEE. This CDR3 reads CASRSDRGQVQPQHF. CDR3 in DNA: TGTGCCAGCAGATCGGACAGGGGGCAGGTTCAGCCCCAGCATTTT. Full variable domain (missing parts from reference TRBV5-8 and TRBJ1-5): EAGVTQSPTHLIKTRGQQATLRCSPISGHTSVYWYQQALGLGLQFLLWYDEGEERNRGNFPPRFSGRQFPNYSSELNVNALELEDSALYLCASRSDRGQVQPQHFGDGTRLSIL.

The chain carries TRBV4-1 and TRBJ2-7, with D perhaps TRBD1 (5 bases). The CDR3 has 14 amino acids. Germline V gene lookup returns CDR1 MGHRA and CDR2 YSYEKL. V lost 3 bases and J lost 5, with 14 bases in between. The CDR3 sequence: CASSQLITGNEQYF. The CDR3, as DNA: TGCGCCAGCAGCCAGCTTATTACAGGTAACGAGCAGTACTTC.

The chain employs TRBV11-2 and TRBJ2-1; D perhaps matches TRBD2 (5 bases). CDR1 is SGHAT and CDR2 is FQNNGV in the germline V gene. With 5 bases removed from V and 7 bases from J, the gap between germline ends came to 24 bases. The CDR3 is 17 amino acids. The CDR3 sequence is CASSPGVERLGGNEQFF. Here the CDR3 DNA reads TGTGCCAGCAGCCCCGGAGTTGAGCGGTTAGGTGGGAATGAGCAGTTCTTC. The complete variable domain, with remaining parts taken from reference TRBV11-2 and TRBJ2-1, reads EAGVAQSPRYKIIEKRQSVAFWCNPISGHATLYWYQQILGQGPKLLIQFQNNGVVDDSQLPKDRFSAERLKGVDSTLKIQPAKLEDSAVYLCASSPGVERLGGNEQFFGPGTRLTVL.

The chain is built from TRBV14 and TRBJ2-3; TRBD2 agrees at 7 bases. The CDR3 has 18 residues. J was trimmed by 0 bases and V by 0 bases; bases with no gene match: 9. Germline CDR1 is SGHDN and CDR2 is FVKESK. The CDR3 nucleotides read TGTGCCAGCAGCCAAGATCGGGTTCTAGCGGCTAGCACAGATACGCAGTATTTT. Amino acid sequence: CASSQDRVLAASTDTQYF. The complete variable domain, with remaining parts taken from reference TRBV14 and TRBJ2-3, reads EAGVTQFPSHSVIEKGQTVTLRCDPISGHDNLYWYRRVMGKEIKFLLHFVKESKQDESGMPNNRFLAERTGGTYSTLKVQPAELEDSGVYFCASSQDRVLAASTDTQYFGPGTRLTVL.